The TCR beta chain under discussion was sequenced for a study of post-analysis software for immune sequencing data. Study information: Relapsing-remitting, secondary progressive and progressive-relapsing multiple sclerosis courses were included.

Unique molecular identifiers had been added to the TCR beta cDNA libraries. TCRdb reprocessed the PCR reads via MiXCR and lists one record per CDR3 protein. The sample includes some 800,000 distinct CDR3 sequences, 35% to 55% of them seen just once. A note on this clonotype: The antigen is unknown.

Notes on the study in general: When patients were compared with controls, about five TRBV segments were more frequent, TRBV5-6, TRBV5-1 and TRBV20-1 among them. F measure showed strong co-clustering of same-batch samples. Those with multiple sclerosis, the patient group, showed significantly lower normalized Chao1 diversity than controls.

V lost 0 bases to trimming and J lost 7 bases, with 3 bases between them. Germline-derived CDR1 and CDR2 are MNHEY and SVGEGT. The CDR3 has 11 residues. Sequencing was performed on blood. The J gene is TRBJ1-2, the V gene TRBV6-2 or TRBV6-3; D ambiguous. The receptor was derived from a girl aged 5 to 17 with multiple sclerosis. The CDR3 spells CASSYSSGYTF. CDR3 nucleotides: TGTGCCAGCAGTTACTCCTCTGGCTACACCTTC.